The 15 T cell receptor beta chains presented below share a single source sample, sequenced in a study of cytomegalovirus exposure and HLA in healthy donors. It was with 60 Vbeta and 13 Jbeta primers that the PCR ran. Sequencing was performed with immunoSEQ multiplex PCR; in TCRdb, only in-frame clones are kept and a portion is missing. In the table there are some 98,000 clones, roughly 82% of which are singletons. Sequencing was done on a sample of PBMCs. The receptors were gathered from a human donor in good health.

This clone has only a few counts. The chain employs TRBV6-1 and TRBJ1-1; D possibly corresponds to TRBD1 (6 bases). Germline CDR1 reads MNHNS; CDR2 reads SASEGT. Trimming removed 4 bases from V and 6 bases from J, with 15 bases in between. This CDR3 contains 14 residues. As DNA, the CDR3 is TGTGCCAGCAGTGCAAAAACCAGGGGTTCTGAAGCTTTCTTT. The encoded protein is CASSAKTRGSEAFF.

The chain uses TRBV7-2 and TRBJ2-7; tentatively, D is TRBD1 (6 bases). V lost 6 bases and J 6 bases, leaving 12 bases between the germline ends. CDR3 length: 12 amino acids. Germline-derived CDR1 and CDR2 are SGHTA and FQGNSA. CDR3 DNA sequence: TGTGCCAGCAGGGAAGGGGGTTCCGAGCAGTACTTC. Encoded protein: CASREGGSEQYF.

The gene calls are TRBV6-5 and TRBJ2-3, with a weak D call TRBD2 (6 bases). CDR3 length: 15 amino acids. V gave up 1 base and J gave up 1 base, with 9 bases separating them. From germline, CDR1 is MNHEY and CDR2 SVGAGI. The chain's CDR3 is CASSYLGTGTDTQYF. CDR3 DNA sequence: TGTGCCAGCAGTTACTTGGGGACTGGCACAGATACGCAGTATTTT.

Only a few counts were recorded for this clone. This chain links TRBV5-4 with TRBJ1-2, with D tentatively TRBD1 (6 bases). The length of the CDR3 is 14 residues. Germline CDR1 and CDR2: SGHNT and YYREEE (reference sequence). V lost 2 bases to trimming and J lost 7 bases, with 15 bases between them. Here the CDR3 DNA reads TGTGCCAGCAGCTTAGAGGGGGGGGTAGTTGGCTACACCTTC. Protein sequence: CASSLEGGVVGYTF.

CDR3 nucleotides: TGCGCCAGCAGCCAAGGCAGGAATCAGCCCCAGCATTTT. Its protein product is CASSQGRNQPQHF. The rearrangement uses TRBV4-3 and TRBJ1-5; D is unclear. Deletions cut 1 base from V and 4 bases from J, with 5 bases between. Germline-derived CDR1 and CDR2 are LGHNA and YSLEER. The CDR3 is 13 amino acids.

V gene TRBV5-1 combines with J gene TRBJ2-7; the D gene is possibly TRBD1 (6 bases). Germline CDR1 is SGHRS and CDR2 is YFSETQ. The V gene lost 4 bases and the J gene lost 1 base, with 9 bases spanning the gap. CDR3 length: 13 residues. The CDR3 DNA is TGCGCCAGCAGCCCAGGACAGTCCTACGAGCAGTACTTC. Its protein product is CASSPGQSYEQYF.

The chain couples TRBV2 to TRBJ1-1; D unresolved. Germline V CDR1 and CDR2: SNHLY, FYNNEI. Trimming removed 2 bases at V and 2 bases at J, with 12 bases between. This CDR3 contains 15 residues. In DNA, the CDR3 is TGTGCCAGCAGTGAATTGAGACATCCTAACACTGAAGCTTTCTTT. It specifies CASSELRHPNTEAFF.

This chain uses TRBV5-1 with TRBJ1-3; a weak D match, TRBD1 (6 bases). The germline CDR1 and CDR2 sequences are SGHRS and YFSETQ. The CDR3 is 16 amino acids. Trimming shortened V by 4 bases and J by 1 base, and 15 bases separated the two germline ends. CDR3 bases: TGCGCCAGCAGCGGGGGCCCGGGGGGATCTGGAAACACCATATATTTT. Translation gives CASSGGPGGSGNTIYF.

The chain uses TRBV27 and TRBJ2-4, with D possibly being TRBD2 (6 bases). There are 22 residues in the CDR3. Germline CDR1 reads MNHEY; CDR2 reads SMNVEV (reference sequence). Trimming took 5 bases from V and 6 from J, leaving 38 bases between them. The CDR3 region has the DNA TGTGCCAGCAGTCCCAGAATAGGATCCCCGGGACTCCAACGGGTCGGTGTAAACATTCAGTACTTC. It codes for CASSPRIGSPGLQRVGVNIQYF.

This sequence joins TRBV7-9 and TRBJ2-7; a weak D match, TRBD2 (5 bases). The CDR3 spans 16 residues. Germline V gene data show CDR1 as SEHNR and CDR2 as FQNEAQ (reference sequence). Trimming pared 4 bases from V and 3 bases from J, leaving 19 bases between. For the CDR3, the DNA is TGTGCCAGCAGCTCTACGGAGGCAGGCTCTTACTACGAGCAGTACTTC. Its protein is CASSSTEAGSYYEQYF. Variable domain in full (rest from reference TRBV7-9 and TRBJ2-7): DTGVSQNPRHKITKRGQNVTFRCDPISEHNRLYWYRQTLGQGPEFLTYFQNEAQLEKSRLLSDRFSAERPKGSFSTLEIQRTEQGDSAMYLCASSSTEAGSYYEQYFGPGTRLTVT.

The chain has TRBV11-2 and TRBJ2-5; D might be TRBD1 (6 bases). Germline lookup yields CDR1 SGHAT and CDR2 FQNNGV. This CDR3 contains 14 residues. Trimming shortened V by 6 bases and J by 4 bases, and 15 bases separated the two germline ends. CDR3 amino acids: CASSSTGVGETQYF. CDR3 in DNA: TGTGCCAGCAGTTCGACAGGAGTTGGAGAGACCCAGTACTTC.

The chain couples TRBV7-8 to TRBJ2-3; D gene ambiguous. CDR1 and CDR2 from the germline V gene are SGHVS and FQNEAQ. The CDR3 covers 16 residues. With 2 bases removed from V and 0 bases from J, the gap between germline ends came to 12 bases. The CDR3, as DNA: TGTGCCAGCAGCTTACTCGTCCTGACTAGCACAGATACGCAGTATTTT. It encodes CASSLLVLTSTDTQYF.

V gene TRBV4-2 combines with J gene TRBJ2-3, with 7 nucleotides matching TRBD2. This CDR3 is 15 amino acids long. CDR1 is LGHNA and CDR2 is YNFKEQ in the germline V gene. V gave up 0 bases and J gave up 3 bases; unmatched junction bases: 3. Here the CDR3 reads CASSQDPGGTDTQYF. CDR3 in DNA: TGTGCCAGCAGCCAAGACCCCGGGGGGACAGATACGCAGTATTTT.

The CDR3, as DNA: TGTGCCAGCCGTGGCCAGGGAACCCCTGGCTACACCTTC. Its translation is CASRGQGTPGYTF. This chain connects TRBV6-5 to TRBJ1-2; the D gene is possibly TRBD1 (5 bases). This CDR3 spans 13 amino acids. The V end lost 8 bases, the J end lost 7 bases, and 17 bases lay between the germline ends. From germline, CDR1 is MNHEY and CDR2 SVGAGI.

This clone was seen more than once but under ten times. The chain's CDR3 is CASSQDPWTGNGYTF. The CDR3 DNA reads TGCGCCAGCAGCCAAGACCCCTGGACAGGGAATGGCTACACCTTC. The chain couples TRBV4-3 to TRBJ1-2, with TRBD1 matching over 8 bases. Germline trimming cut 0 bases from V and 6 bases from J; bases unmatched to any gene: 6. This CDR3 contains 15 residues. Germline assignment: CDR1 LGHNA and CDR2 YSLEER.